The 30 T cell receptor beta chains in this list originate from one sample, sequenced in a study of blood T cell repertoires in COVID-19. Some clones are missing from TCRdb's copy, which holds only in-frame ones; the method was immunoSEQ multiplex PCR. Seen here are 350,000 to 400,000 clones, 75% to 90% observed once, and the top ten hold approximately 1%. The sequenced sample consisted of PBMCs or T cells enriched from blood (not recorded which). These receptors came from a man aged 18 to 30 who had recovered from COVID-19.

Here the CDR3 DNA reads TGCGCCAGCAGCAAAACAGGGACTAGCGGGTCATTCTATGAGCAGTTCTTC. This sequence encodes CASSKTGTSGSFYEQFF. V is TRBV5-1 and J is TRBJ2-1; 12 bases align to TRBD2. From germline, CDR1 is SGHRS and CDR2 YFSETQ. With 4 bases clipped from V and 8 bases from J, the junction kept 13 bases outside the gene matches. The CDR3 runs 17 residues.

The rearrangement joins TRBV5-1 to TRBJ2-7, with 11 bases matching TRBD2. V lost 4 bases and J lost 1; bases outside the gene matches: 10. Germline V lookup: CDR1 SGHRS, CDR2 YFSETQ. The CDR3 is made up of 17 amino acids. CDR3 sequence: CASSLKLGLADSYEQYF. CDR3 nucleotide sequence: TGCGCCAGCAGCCTGAAACTGGGACTAGCGGATTCCTACGAGCAGTACTTC.

The chain recombines TRBV18 with TRBJ2-7; D is ambiguous. Trimming took off 5 bases at V and 4 bases at J, with 9 bases between the two ends. This CDR3 has 12 residues. CDR1 KGHSH and CDR2 LQKENI come from the germline V gene. The CDR3 sequence: CASSRDTYEQYF. For the CDR3, the DNA is TGTGCCAGCTCAAGAGACACGTACGAGCAGTACTTC.

The rearrangement joins TRBV7-3 to TRBJ2-1; 7 bases map to TRBD2. There are 15 residues in the CDR3. V lost 1 base, J lost 8 bases, and 8 bases stayed unmatched. In germline, CDR1 is SGHTA, CDR2 FQGTGA. The CDR3 region is CASSLIAGLGDEQFF. CDR3 DNA sequence: TGTGCCAGCAGCTTAATAGCGGGTCTGGGCGATGAGCAGTTCTTC.

The chain couples TRBV30 to TRBJ1-5; D might be TRBD1 (5 bases). Germline loops: CDR1 GTSNPN, CDR2 SVGIG (reference sequence). Trimming stripped 2 bases from V and 7 bases from J, with 12 bases between. The CDR3 totals 13 residues. The CDR3 is CAWSLAGRQPQHF. The CDR3 nucleotides are TGTGCCTGGAGTCTCGCAGGGAGGCAGCCCCAGCATTTT.

This chain joins TRBV9 and TRBJ1-2; possibly TRBD1 for D (6 bases). The germline V gene encodes CDR1 SGDLS and CDR2 YYNGEE. The CDR3 loop spans 16 amino acids. V lost 0 bases to trimming and J lost 3 bases, with 15 bases between them. The CDR3 DNA is TGTGCCAGCAGCGTAGGGTGGGGGCTAGAGTACTATGGCTACACCTTC. Its protein product is CASSVGWGLEYYGYTF.

The chain combines TRBV9 with TRBJ2-3; 8 nucleotides agree with TRBD2. CDR3 length equals 18 residues. Germline V gives CDR1 SGDLS, CDR2 YYNGEE. V lost 3 bases to trimming and J lost 4 bases; unmatched junction nucleotides: 16. In DNA, the CDR3 is TGTGCCAGCAGCGATCCTCTCCTTACGGGAGGGCCCGCAGATACGCAGTATTTT. Residues: CASSDPLLTGGPADTQYF.

The chain uses TRBV4-2 and TRBJ2-7, with D tentatively TRBD1 (6 bases). Germline loops: CDR1 LGHNA, CDR2 YNFKEQ. The V and J ends lost 6 bases and 2 bases respectively, with 11 bases between them. CDR3 length: 13 residues. DNA of the CDR3: TGTGCCAGCAGACAGACAGGAGCCTACGAGCAGTACTTC. This gives the protein CASRQTGAYEQYF.

The rearrangement uses TRBV7-2 and TRBJ1-5; D is uncertain. The length of the CDR3 is 17 residues. Germline values: CDR1 SGHTA, CDR2 FQGNSA. Deletions cut 0 bases from V and 0 bases from J, with 12 bases between. This CDR3 is CASSLAASGYSNQPQHF. The CDR3 DNA reads TGTGCCAGCAGCTTAGCTGCATCGGGGTATAGCAATCAGCCCCAGCATTTT.

The chain carries TRBV9 and TRBJ1-1; maybe TRBD1 (5 bases). Germline CDR1 and CDR2: SGDLS and YYNGEE. The CDR3 has 14 residues. Trimming cost V 0 bases and J 10 bases, with 16 bases left between them. CDR3 sequence: CASSVGHQGGSAFF. The CDR3 DNA reads TGTGCCAGCAGCGTAGGTCATCAGGGAGGTTCAGCTTTCTTT.

The sample holds one count of this clone. The chain carries TRBV18 and TRBJ2-7, with D unresolved. Trimming left V 2 bases short and J 5 bases short, with 13 bases between. CDR1 is KGHSH and CDR2 is LQKENI in the germline V gene. The length of the CDR3 is 14 residues. The CDR3 is CASSPRSDVHEQYF. DNA for the CDR3: TGTGCCAGCTCACCAAGGAGTGACGTCCACGAGCAGTACTTC.

This clone was counted only a few times. The CDR3 here is CASSVEGSGYEQYF. Here the CDR3 DNA reads TGTGCCAGCAGCGTAGAGGGGTCGGGCTACGAGCAGTACTTC. The chain carries TRBV9 and TRBJ2-7, with TRBD1 as a possible D gene (5 bases). The germline V and J ends were trimmed by 0 bases and 3 bases, with 10 bases remaining between them. Per germline, CDR1 SGDLS and CDR2 YYNGEE. This CDR3 is 14 amino acids long.

This chain joins TRBV24-1 and TRBJ1-1, with unresolved D. The CDR3 length is 16 residues. Germline values: CDR1 KGHDR, CDR2 SFDVKD. Trimming stripped 7 bases from V and 3 bases from J, with 20 bases between. The CDR3 DNA reads as TGTGCCACCAGCCCTTTGGGTACCACCCGGGACACTGAAGCTTTCTTT. The encoded protein is CATSPLGTTRDTEAFF.

V usage is TRBV5-6 and J usage is TRBJ1-1; D might be TRBD1 (6 bases). V was shortened by 4 bases and J by 1 base, with 14 bases between the two germline ends. The CDR3 covers 15 residues. CDR1 is SGHDT, CDR2 YYEEEE, per germline. In DNA form, the CDR3 reads TGTGCCAGCAGCAAAAACAGGGAGTGGAACACTGAAGCTTTCTTT. Residues: CASSKNREWNTEAFF.

The CDR3 region is CASSDPPGTGNTGELFF. CDR3 DNA sequence: TGTGCCAGCAGCGATCCCCCCGGGACAGGAAACACCGGGGAGCTGTTTTTT. The V gene is TRBV9, the J gene TRBJ2-2; 8 bases match TRBD1. Germline loops: CDR1 SGDLS, CDR2 YYNGEE. CDR3 length: 17 amino acids. With 3 bases clipped from V and 2 bases from J, the junction kept 9 bases outside the gene matches.

The rearrangement uses TRBV7-9 and TRBJ1-1; D is unclear. The CDR3 totals 13 residues. The germline gives CDR1 SEHNR, CDR2 FQNEAQ (reference sequence). Trimming took 6 bases from V and 6 from J, leaving 14 bases between them. In DNA, the CDR3 is TGTGCCAGCAGGACTGGCCTGGGTGCTGAAGCTTTCTTT. Protein sequence: CASRTGLGAEAFF.

This sequence joins TRBV20-1 and TRBJ1-6, with TRBD1 as a possible D gene (6 bases). Germline loops: CDR1 DFQATT, CDR2 SNEGSKA (reference sequence). V was shortened by 3 bases and J by 5 bases, with 11 bases between the two germline ends. The CDR3 is 14 residues long. As DNA, the CDR3 is TGCAGTGCTAGTTTCGACAGGAATAATTCACCCCTCCACTTT. It specifies CSASFDRNNSPLHF.

The chain recombines TRBV7-8 with TRBJ2-5, with 9 bases aligning to TRBD1. V lost 5 bases to trimming and J lost 7 bases; unmatched junction nucleotides: 11. CDR1 and CDR2 from the germline V gene are SGHVS and FQNEAQ. This CDR3 is 15 amino acids long. The CDR3 region is CASSRDRGGFGTQYF. In nucleotides, the CDR3 is TGTGCCAGCAGCCGAGACAGGGGGGGTTTTGGGACCCAGTACTTC.

The chain carries TRBV10-1 and TRBJ1-2, with D hard to call. Germline values: CDR1 WNHNN, CDR2 SYGVQD (reference sequence). The CDR3 totals 13 residues. The V end lost 2 bases, the J end lost 8 bases, and 12 bases lay between the germline ends. The chain's CDR3 is CASSERQEAGYTF. In nucleotides, the CDR3 is TGCGCCAGCAGTGAGAGGCAGGAAGCCGGCTACACCTTC.

The count of this clone is one. Other DNA sequences in this sample translate to the same CDR3. The rearrangement links TRBV18 to TRBJ2-7, with D uncertain. In germline, CDR1 is KGHSH, CDR2 LQKENI. V lost 1 base and J lost 5, with 9 bases in between. This CDR3 contains 13 residues. CDR3 sequence: CASSPRLADEQYF. The CDR3 DNA sequence: TGTGCCAGCTCACCACGGCTCGCGGACGAGCAGTACTTC.

The rearrangement joins TRBV6-4 to TRBJ1-3; TRBD1 is a possible D gene (5 bases). The CDR3 runs 17 residues. Germline-derived CDR1 and CDR2 are MRHNA and SNTAGT. V lost 3 bases and J 3 bases, leaving 18 bases between the germline ends. The CDR3 loop is CASSDRGGRKFGNTIYF. CDR3 DNA sequence: TGTGCCAGCAGTGATAGGGGCGGACGGAAATTTGGAAACACCATATATTTT.

J is TRBJ1-3 and V is TRBV28; the D gene is possibly TRBD1 (6 bases). CDR3 length: 18 amino acids. Germline assignment: CDR1 MDHEN and CDR2 SYDVKM. V lost 5 bases to trimming and J lost 3 bases, with 23 bases between them. The CDR3 DNA follows: TGTGCCAGCAGTGTTTCGAGAAACAGGGTAACGAGTGGAAACACCATATATTTT. Protein product: CASSVSRNRVTSGNTIYF.

V and J are TRBV7-3 and TRBJ2-5; 12 bases fit TRBD2. The CDR3 length is 15 residues. The V and J ends lost 5 bases and 7 bases, in that order; junction bases with no gene match: 8. Germline values: CDR1 SGHTA, CDR2 FQGTGA. The CDR3 is CASSPTSGREGTQYF. The DNA for the CDR3 is TGTGCCAGCAGCCCGACTAGCGGGAGAGAGGGGACCCAGTACTTC.

The chain uses TRBV5-1 and TRBJ1-2, with 9 bases matching TRBD1. CDR1 SGHRS and CDR2 YFSETQ come from the germline V gene. V lost 4 bases and J lost 0; bases outside the gene matches: 7. This CDR3 has 16 residues. Written as DNA, the CDR3 is TGCGCCAGCAGCCATGGACAGGGGAACGCTAACTATGGCTACACCTTC. Protein product: CASSHGQGNANYGYTF. Looking up the rest from reference TRBV5-1 and TRBJ1-2 gives the full variable domain: KAGVTQTPRYLIKTRGQQVTLSCSPISGHRSVSWYQQTPGQGLQFLFEYFSETQRNKGNFPGRFSGRQFSNSRSEMNVSTLELGDSALYLCASSHGQGNANYGYTFGSGTRLTVV.

This chain connects TRBV6-5 to TRBJ1-2; possible D gene TRBD1, 6 bases. Germline CDR1 is MNHEY and CDR2 is SVGAGI. Trimming took 1 base from V and 2 from J, leaving 11 bases between them. The CDR3 loop spans 15 amino acids. The chain's CDR3 is CASSYYNTGNYGYTF. The CDR3 bases are TGTGCCAGCAGTTACTACAATACAGGGAACTATGGCTACACCTTC.

This clone came up once. The J gene is TRBJ2-3, the V gene TRBV19; D not certain. The V end was cut by 3 bases, the J end by 6 bases, with 13 bases between. The germline V gene has CDR1 LNHDA and CDR2 SQIVND (reference sequence). This CDR3 has 14 amino acids. In DNA, the CDR3 is TGTGCCAGTAGTATCCCTTCTGGAGCGGATACGCAGTATTTT. Its translation: CASSIPSGADTQYF.

The genes are TRBV27 and TRBJ2-7; 12 bases are shared with TRBD2. V lost 2 bases to trimming and J lost 3 bases; unmatched junction nucleotides: 11. This CDR3 is 18 amino acids long. Germline V gene lookup returns CDR1 MNHEY and CDR2 SMNVEV (reference sequence). The CDR3 loop reads CASSLHGSTSGRDYEQYF. CDR3 coding DNA: TGTGCCAGCAGTTTACATGGGTCGACTAGCGGGAGAGACTACGAGCAGTACTTC.

The chain recombines TRBV28 with TRBJ2-7; 7 bases are a match to TRBD1. V shed 5 bases and J 1 base; nucleotides not matched to a gene: 5. Looked up from germline, CDR1 is MDHEN and CDR2 is SYDVKM. CDR3 length: 14 amino acids. In DNA form, the CDR3 reads TGTGCCAGCAGTCCAACAGGGGATTCCTACGAGCAGTACTTC. It encodes CASSPTGDSYEQYF.

The J gene is TRBJ1-1, the V gene TRBV28; D is perhaps TRBD1 (6 bases). The CDR3 runs 15 residues. Trimming removed 5 bases at V and 0 bases at J, with 13 bases between. CDR1 and CDR2 (germline): MDHEN, SYDVKM. The CDR3 is CASSAQTGMNTEAFF. CDR3 DNA sequence: TGTGCCAGCAGTGCCCAGACAGGTATGAACACTGAAGCTTTCTTT.

The chain has TRBV5-1 and TRBJ1-6; tentatively, D is TRBD1 (6 bases). Germline lookup yields CDR1 SGHRS and CDR2 YFSETQ. The CDR3 consists of 16 residues. Trimming left V 3 bases short and J 7 bases short, with 17 bases between. CDR3 loop: CASSSTTGPPNSPLHF. In DNA form, the CDR3 reads TGCGCCAGCAGCTCAACGACAGGTCCCCCGAATTCACCCCTCCACTTT.